The 14 T cell receptor beta chains below all came from one sample that was sequenced in a study of beta chain features in type 1 diabetes (dated by TCRdb to 2017 to 2018). Libraries were made using the immunoSEQ multiplex PCR assay. All of the isolated RNA was reverse transcribed with the High Capacity cDNA Reverse Transcription Kit, so expressed TCRB transcripts were sequenced. What TCRdb holds here is the immuneACCESS table cut down to in-frame rearrangements. Part of the clones is not present; checked against another copy, under half of the missing clones reflect an unresolved V gene, and the others are unexplained. The sample table lists about 410,000 clones, roughly 14% of them with a count of one. Together, the top ten hold approximately 0.038% of the sample. Sequencing was done on a sample of naive CD4+ T cells from blood. Reading the label with the study, this specimen's cell subset or site is: true naive CD4+ T cells. These receptors all come from a man under 40 in good health.

This chain links TRBV6-5 with TRBJ1-1; TRBD1 is a possible D gene (5 bases). V was cut by 7 bases and J by 1 base, with 10 bases left in between. This CDR3 has 13 amino acids. CDR1 and CDR2 (germline): MNHEY, SVGAGI. The CDR3 is CASIRAGNTEAFF. Written as DNA, the CDR3 is TGTGCCAGCATCAGGGCAGGGAACACTGAAGCTTTCTTT.

The chain joins TRBV27 to TRBJ1-4, with D hard to call. Germline V gene sequence: CDR1 MNHEY, CDR2 SMNVEV (reference sequence). Trimming removed 5 bases from V and 8 bases from J, with 9 bases in between. The CDR3 has 12 residues. CDR3 nucleotide sequence: TGTGCCAGCAGTCAATCTAGGGAAAAACTGTTTTTT. Its translation is CASSQSREKLFF. Full variable domain (rest looked up from reference TRBV27 and TRBJ1-4): EAQVTQNPRYLITVTGKKLTVTCSQNMNHEYMSWYRQDPGLGLRQIYYSMNVEVTDKGDVPEGYKVSRKEKRNFPLILESPSPNQTSLYFCASSQSREKLFFGSGTQLSVL.

This clone showed up just a few times. The chain has TRBV4-1 and TRBJ2-6; possibly TRBD2 for D (6 bases). The germline gives CDR1 MGHRA, CDR2 YSYEKL. V was trimmed by 3 bases and J by 0 bases, leaving 15 bases between them. The CDR3 runs 18 residues. The CDR3 protein is CASSHGAGGPSGANVLTF. CDR3 sequence (DNA): TGCGCCAGCAGCCATGGAGCGGGCGGACCCTCTGGGGCCAACGTCCTGACTTTC.

This clone has only a few counts. V usage is TRBV6-5 and J usage is TRBJ2-4; 7 positions match TRBD2. The CDR3 runs to 14 residues. CDR1 and CDR2 from the germline V gene are MNHEY and SVGAGI. V lost 6 bases to trimming and J lost 4 bases; unmatched junction nucleotides: 6. The CDR3 spells CASRPSGGKNIQYF. In DNA, the CDR3 is TGTGCCAGCAGGCCCTCGGGAGGAAAAAACATTCAGTACTTC.

The chain links TRBV5-1 to TRBJ1-1, with TRBD1 matching 9 bases. The CDR3 length is 16 residues. J was trimmed by 2 bases and V by 2 bases; bases with no gene match: 7. CDR1 is SGHRS, CDR2 YFSETQ, per germline. In DNA, the CDR3 is TGCGCCAGCAGCTTCGAGGTGGACAGGGGAAACACTGAAGCTTTCTTT. Protein sequence: CASSFEVDRGNTEAFF.

In this sample, this clone turned up a few times. V and J are TRBV7-2 and TRBJ2-1, with D perhaps TRBD1 or TRBD2 (6 bases each). V lost 1 base and J 4 bases, leaving 14 bases between the germline ends. Germline loops: CDR1 SGHTA, CDR2 FQGNSA. This CDR3 spans 16 amino acids. The CDR3 bases are TGTGCCAGCAGCTTAGAGGGGGGCCCCCGATACAATGAGCAGTTCTTC. This gives the protein CASSLEGGPRYNEQFF.

This clone has only a few counts. The chain combines TRBV25-1 with TRBJ2-3; D unresolved. Germline CDR1 and CDR2: MGHDK and SYGVNS. The CDR3 spans 13 residues. Trimming stripped 2 bases from V and 4 bases from J, with 7 bases between. The CDR3 loop reads CASSEVNPDTQYF. The CDR3 DNA is TGTGCCAGCAGTGAAGTTAATCCAGATACGCAGTATTTT.

The J gene is TRBJ1-1, the V gene TRBV10-3, with no clear D. CDR3 length equals 12 residues. V lost 3 bases to trimming and J lost 0 bases, with 2 bases between them. Germline V gives CDR1 ENHRY, CDR2 SYGVKD. In DNA form, the CDR3 reads TGTGCCATCAGTGATGTGAACACTGAAGCTTTCTTT. This gives the protein CAISDVNTEAFF.

The rearrangement links TRBV4-1 to TRBJ1-6; weak D call: TRBD1 (5 bases). The CDR3 is 15 amino acids. In germline, CDR1 is MGHRA, CDR2 YSYEKL. Trimming cost V 5 bases and J 2 bases, with 10 bases left between them. In DNA form, the CDR3 reads TGCGCCAGCAGCGGGCAGGGAACCTATAATTCACCCCTCCACTTT. This codes for CASSGQGTYNSPLHF.

V usage is TRBV5-1 and J usage is TRBJ2-1; 9 positions agree with TRBD1. V lost 1 base and J lost 4; bases outside the gene matches: 3. CDR1 is SGHRS, CDR2 YFSETQ, per germline. The CDR3 has 15 amino acids. In DNA form, the CDR3 reads TGCGCCAGCAGCTTGACAGGACAGGGGTACAATGAGCAGTTCTTC. Amino acids: CASSLTGQGYNEQFF.

J is TRBJ2-1 and V is TRBV7-9; no firm D call. Germline V gene data show CDR1 as SEHNR and CDR2 as FQNEAQ (reference sequence). Trimming cost V 7 bases and J 2 bases, with 9 bases left between them. This CDR3 is built from 13 residues. CDR3 in DNA: TGTGCCAGCACTACACTCCCCTACAATGAGCAGTTCTTC. It is translated as CASTTLPYNEQFF.

This clone appeared a few times. This rearrangement joins TRBV28 to TRBJ2-7, with 7 bases fitting TRBD1. The length of the CDR3 is 15 residues. Losses at the gene ends were 6 bases for V and 3 bases for J; bases not matched to a gene: 11. Per the germline V gene, CDR1 is MDHEN and CDR2 is SYDVKM. CDR3 sequence: CASSFGQAINYEQYF. The CDR3 nucleotides read TGTGCCAGCAGCTTCGGACAGGCAATAAACTACGAGCAGTACTTC.

V usage is TRBV30 and J usage is TRBJ1-2, with D possibly TRBD1 on 5 matching bases. CDR3 length: 13 amino acids. V lost 3 bases and J lost 1, with 9 bases in between. Germline V gene sequence: CDR1 GTSNPN, CDR2 SVGIG (reference sequence). In DNA form, the CDR3 reads TGTGCCTGGAGCGCAGGGTATAACTATGGCTACACCTTC. Translation: CAWSAGYNYGYTF.

The chain uses TRBV4-3 and TRBJ1-4; possible D gene TRBD1, 6 bases. CDR1 LGHNA and CDR2 YSLEER come from the germline V gene. This CDR3 contains 15 residues. Trimming removed 1 base at V and 12 bases at J, with 18 bases between. The CDR3 nucleotides are TGCGCCAGCAGCCAAGGACTTACAGGGTTCGAGGAACTGTTTTTT. It codes for CASSQGLTGFEELFF.